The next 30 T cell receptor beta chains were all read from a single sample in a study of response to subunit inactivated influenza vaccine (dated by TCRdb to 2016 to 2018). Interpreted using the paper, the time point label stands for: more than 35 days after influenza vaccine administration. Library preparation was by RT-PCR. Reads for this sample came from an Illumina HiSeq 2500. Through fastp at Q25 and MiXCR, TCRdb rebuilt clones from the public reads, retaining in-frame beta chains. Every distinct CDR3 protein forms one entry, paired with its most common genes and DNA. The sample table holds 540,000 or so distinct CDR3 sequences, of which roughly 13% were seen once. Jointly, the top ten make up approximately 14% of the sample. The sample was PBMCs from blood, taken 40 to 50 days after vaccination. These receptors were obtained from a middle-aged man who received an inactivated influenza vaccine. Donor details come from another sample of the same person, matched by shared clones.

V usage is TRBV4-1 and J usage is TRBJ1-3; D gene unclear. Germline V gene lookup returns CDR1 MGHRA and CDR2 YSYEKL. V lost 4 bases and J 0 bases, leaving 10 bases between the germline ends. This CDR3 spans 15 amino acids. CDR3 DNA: TGCGCCAGCAGCCGGCAGGCATTCTCTGGAAACACCATATATTTT. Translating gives CASSRQAFSGNTIYF.

The CDR3 DNA follows: TGTGCCAGCAGCGTAGAGACAGGGCACACCGGGGAGCTGTTTTTT. Its translation is CASSVETGHTGELFF. V and J are TRBV9 and TRBJ2-2; TRBD1 matches at 7 bases. The trim removed 0 bases at V and 3 bases at J, leaving 2 bases unmatched. The germline CDR1 and CDR2 sequences are SGDLS and YYNGEE. The CDR3 extends over 15 amino acids.

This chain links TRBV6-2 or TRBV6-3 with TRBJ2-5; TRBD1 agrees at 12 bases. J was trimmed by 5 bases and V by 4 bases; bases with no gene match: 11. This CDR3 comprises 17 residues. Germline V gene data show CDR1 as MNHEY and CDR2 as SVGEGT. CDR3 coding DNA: TGTGCCAGCAGTTCATACCGGGACAGGGGGCCTTTGGAGACCCAGTACTTC. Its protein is CASSSYRDRGPLETQYF.

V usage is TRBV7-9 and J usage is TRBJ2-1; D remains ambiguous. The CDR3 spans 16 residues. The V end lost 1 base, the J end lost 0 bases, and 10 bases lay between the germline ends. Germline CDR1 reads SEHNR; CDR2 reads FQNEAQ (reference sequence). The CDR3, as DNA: TGTGCCAGCAGCTTAGACCTCAGGAGCTCCTACAATGAGCAGTTCTTC. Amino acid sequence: CASSLDLRSSYNEQFF.

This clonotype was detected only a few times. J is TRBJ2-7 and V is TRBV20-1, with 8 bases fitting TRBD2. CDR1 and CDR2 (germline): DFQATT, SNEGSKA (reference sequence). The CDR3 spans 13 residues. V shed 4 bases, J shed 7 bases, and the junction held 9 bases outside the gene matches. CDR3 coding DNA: TGCAGTGCTACGTCGGGGGGGCCGGGGGAGCAGTACTTC. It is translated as CSATSGGPGEQYF.

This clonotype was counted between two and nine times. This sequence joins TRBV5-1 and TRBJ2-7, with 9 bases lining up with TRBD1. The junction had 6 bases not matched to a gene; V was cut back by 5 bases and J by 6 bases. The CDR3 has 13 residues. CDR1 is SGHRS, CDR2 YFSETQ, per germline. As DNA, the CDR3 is TGCGCCAGCAGTCGAGGGACAGGGAGCGAGCAGTACTTC. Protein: CASSRGTGSEQYF.

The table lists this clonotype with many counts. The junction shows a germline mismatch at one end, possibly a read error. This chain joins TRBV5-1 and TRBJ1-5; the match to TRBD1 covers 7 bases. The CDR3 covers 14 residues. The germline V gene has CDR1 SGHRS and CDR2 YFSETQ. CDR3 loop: CASSLGQSNQPQHF. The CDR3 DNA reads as TGTGCCAGCAGCTTGGGACAGAGCAATCAGCCCCAGCATTTT.

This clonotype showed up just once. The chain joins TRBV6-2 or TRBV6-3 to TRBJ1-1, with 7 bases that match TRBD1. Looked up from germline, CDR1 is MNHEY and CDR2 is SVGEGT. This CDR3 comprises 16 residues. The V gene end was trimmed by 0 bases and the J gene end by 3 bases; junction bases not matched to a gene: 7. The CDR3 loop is CASSYSRDSLYTEAFF. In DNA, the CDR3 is TGTGCCAGCAGTTACTCCCGGGACAGCCTCTACACTGAAGCTTTCTTT.

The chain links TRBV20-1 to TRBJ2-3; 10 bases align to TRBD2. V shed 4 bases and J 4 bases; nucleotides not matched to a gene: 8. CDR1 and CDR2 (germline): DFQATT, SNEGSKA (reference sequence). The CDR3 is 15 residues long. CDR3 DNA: TGCAGTGCTATTATCAGCGGGAGGGACGCAGATACGCAGTATTTT. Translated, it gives CSAIISGRDADTQYF.

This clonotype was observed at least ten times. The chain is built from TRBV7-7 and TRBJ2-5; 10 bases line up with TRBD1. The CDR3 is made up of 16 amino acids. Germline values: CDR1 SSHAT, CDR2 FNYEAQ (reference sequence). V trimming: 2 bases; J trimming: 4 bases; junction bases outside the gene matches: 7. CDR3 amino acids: CASSLMRDRGGETQYF. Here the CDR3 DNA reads TGTGCCAGCAGCTTAATGCGGGACAGGGGAGGAGAGACCCAGTACTTC.

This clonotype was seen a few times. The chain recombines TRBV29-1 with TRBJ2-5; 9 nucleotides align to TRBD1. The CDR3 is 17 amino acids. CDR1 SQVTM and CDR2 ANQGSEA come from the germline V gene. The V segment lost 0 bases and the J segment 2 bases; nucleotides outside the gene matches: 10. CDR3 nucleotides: TGCAGCGTTGAAGAAATGGACAGGGGAGCCTCACAAGAGACCCAGTACTTC. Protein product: CSVEEMDRGASQETQYF.

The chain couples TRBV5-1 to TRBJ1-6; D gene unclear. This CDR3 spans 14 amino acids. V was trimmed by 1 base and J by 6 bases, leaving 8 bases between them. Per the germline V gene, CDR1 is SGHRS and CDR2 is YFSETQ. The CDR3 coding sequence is TGCGCCAGCAGCTTGAACCGTCGTAATTCACCCCTCCACTTT. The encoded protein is CASSLNRRNSPLHF.

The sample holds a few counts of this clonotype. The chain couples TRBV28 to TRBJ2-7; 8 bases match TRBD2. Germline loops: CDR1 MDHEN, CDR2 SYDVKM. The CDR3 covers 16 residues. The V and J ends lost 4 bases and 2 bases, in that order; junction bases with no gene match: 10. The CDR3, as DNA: TGTGCCAGCAGTTGGGCACTAGCGGTACCAACCTACGAGCAGTACTTC. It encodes CASSWALAVPTYEQYF.

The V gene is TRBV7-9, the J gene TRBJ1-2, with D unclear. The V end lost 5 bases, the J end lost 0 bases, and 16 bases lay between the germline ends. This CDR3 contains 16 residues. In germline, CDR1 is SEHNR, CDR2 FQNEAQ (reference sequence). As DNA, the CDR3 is TGTGCCAGCAGCCGAACAAAATCAAAAACTAACTATGGCTACACCTTC. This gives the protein CASSRTKSKTNYGYTF.

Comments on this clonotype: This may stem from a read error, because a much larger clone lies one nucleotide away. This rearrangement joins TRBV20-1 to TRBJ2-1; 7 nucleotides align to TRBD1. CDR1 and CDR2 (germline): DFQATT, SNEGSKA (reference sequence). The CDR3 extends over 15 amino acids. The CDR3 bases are TGCAGTGCTGGGGCGACAGGGAGCTCCTACAATGAGCATTTCTTC. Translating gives CSAGATGSSYNEHFF.

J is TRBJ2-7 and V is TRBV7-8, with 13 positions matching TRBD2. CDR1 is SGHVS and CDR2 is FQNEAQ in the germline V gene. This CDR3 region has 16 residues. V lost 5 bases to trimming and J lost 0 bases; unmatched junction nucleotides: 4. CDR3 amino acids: CASSLRTSGSSYEQYF. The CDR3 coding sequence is TGTGCCAGCAGCCTAAGGACTAGCGGGAGCTCCTACGAGCAGTACTTC.

CDR3 sequence (DNA): TGTGCCAGCTCACCACGCACGGGGTCTGCGGAGACCCAGTACTTC. The encoded protein is CASSPRTGSAETQYF. J is TRBJ2-5 and V is TRBV18, with D perhaps TRBD2 (5 bases). The CDR3 is made up of 15 amino acids. V was trimmed by 1 base and J by 5 bases, leaving 14 bases between them. Germline values: CDR1 KGHSH, CDR2 LQKENI.

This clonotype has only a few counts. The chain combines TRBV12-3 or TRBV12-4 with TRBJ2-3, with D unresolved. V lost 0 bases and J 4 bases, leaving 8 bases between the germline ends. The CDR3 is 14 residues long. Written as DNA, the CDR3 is TGTGCCAGCAGTTTAGCGCCCTGGGCAGATACGCAGTATTTT. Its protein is CASSLAPWADTQYF.

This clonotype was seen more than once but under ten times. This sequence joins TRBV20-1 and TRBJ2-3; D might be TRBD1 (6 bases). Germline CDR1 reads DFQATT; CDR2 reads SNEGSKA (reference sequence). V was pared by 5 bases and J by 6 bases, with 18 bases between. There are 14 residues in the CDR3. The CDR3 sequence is CSAVRTVGRDTQYF. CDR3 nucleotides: TGCAGTGCTGTTAGGACAGTGGGTCGGGATACGCAGTATTTT.

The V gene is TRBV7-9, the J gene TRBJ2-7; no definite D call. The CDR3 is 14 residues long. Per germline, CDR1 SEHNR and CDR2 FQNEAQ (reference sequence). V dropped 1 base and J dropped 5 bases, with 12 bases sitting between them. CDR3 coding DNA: TGTGCCAGCAGCTTAGAACGACGAGGCGACGAGCAGTACTTC. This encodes CASSLERRGDEQYF.

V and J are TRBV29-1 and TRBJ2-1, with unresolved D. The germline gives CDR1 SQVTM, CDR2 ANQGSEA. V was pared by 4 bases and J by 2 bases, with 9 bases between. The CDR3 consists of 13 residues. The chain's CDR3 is CSVGRMAYNEQFF. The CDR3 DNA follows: TGCAGCGTTGGCAGGATGGCCTACAATGAGCAGTTCTTC.

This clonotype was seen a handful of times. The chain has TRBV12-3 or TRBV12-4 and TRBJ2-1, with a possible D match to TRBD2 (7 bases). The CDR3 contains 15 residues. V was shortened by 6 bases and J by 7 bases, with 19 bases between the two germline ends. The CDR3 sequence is CASSLRGGRRNEQFF. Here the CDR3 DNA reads TGTGCCAGCAGCCTAAGGGGGGGAAGGAGGAATGAGCAGTTCTTC.

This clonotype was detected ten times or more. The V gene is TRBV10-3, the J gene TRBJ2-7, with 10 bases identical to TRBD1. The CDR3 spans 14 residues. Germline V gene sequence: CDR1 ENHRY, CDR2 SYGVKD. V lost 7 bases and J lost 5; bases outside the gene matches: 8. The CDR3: CAITGTGEIHEQYF. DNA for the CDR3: TGTGCCATCACTGGGACAGGGGAAATCCACGAGCAGTACTTC.

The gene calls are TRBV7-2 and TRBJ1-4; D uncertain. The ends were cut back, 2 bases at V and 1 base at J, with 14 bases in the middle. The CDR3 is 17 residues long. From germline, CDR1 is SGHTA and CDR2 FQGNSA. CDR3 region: CASSLRTQDGTNEKLFF. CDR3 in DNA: TGTGCCAGCAGCTTAAGGACCCAGGACGGAACTAATGAAAAACTGTTTTTT.

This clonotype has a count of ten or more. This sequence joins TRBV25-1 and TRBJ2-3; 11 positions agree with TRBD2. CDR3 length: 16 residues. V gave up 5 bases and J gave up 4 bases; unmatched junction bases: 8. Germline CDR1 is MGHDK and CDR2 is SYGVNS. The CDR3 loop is CASSPHSGGASDTQYF. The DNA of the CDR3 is TGTGCCAGCAGTCCCCATAGCGGGGGGGCCTCAGATACGCAGTATTTT. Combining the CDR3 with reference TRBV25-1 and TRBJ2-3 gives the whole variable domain EADIYQTPRYLVIGTGKKITLECSQTMGHDKMYWYQQDPGMELHLIHYSYGVNSTEKGDLSSESTVSRIRTEHFPLTLESARPSHTSQYLCASSPHSGGASDTQYFGPGTRLTVL.

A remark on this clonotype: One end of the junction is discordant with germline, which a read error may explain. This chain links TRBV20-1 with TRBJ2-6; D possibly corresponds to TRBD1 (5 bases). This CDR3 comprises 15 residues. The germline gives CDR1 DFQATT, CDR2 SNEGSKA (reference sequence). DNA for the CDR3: TGCAGTGCTAGAGATCCGAGCTCTGGGGCCAACATCCTGACTTTC. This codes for CSARDPSSGANILTF.

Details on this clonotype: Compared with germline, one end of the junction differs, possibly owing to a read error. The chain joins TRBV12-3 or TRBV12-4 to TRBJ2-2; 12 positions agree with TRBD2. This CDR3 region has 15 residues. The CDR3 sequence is CASSLAGGHSGELFF. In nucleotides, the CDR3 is TGTGCCAGCAGTCTAGCGGGGGGGCATTCCGGGGAGCTGTTTTTT.

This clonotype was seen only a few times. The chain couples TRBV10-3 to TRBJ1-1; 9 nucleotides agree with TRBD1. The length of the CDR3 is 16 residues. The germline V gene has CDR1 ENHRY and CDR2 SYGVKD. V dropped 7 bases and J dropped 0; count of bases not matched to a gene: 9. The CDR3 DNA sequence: TGTGCCATCACCGAGGGACAGGGAGATATGAACACTGAAGCTTTCTTT. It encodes CAITEGQGDMNTEAFF.

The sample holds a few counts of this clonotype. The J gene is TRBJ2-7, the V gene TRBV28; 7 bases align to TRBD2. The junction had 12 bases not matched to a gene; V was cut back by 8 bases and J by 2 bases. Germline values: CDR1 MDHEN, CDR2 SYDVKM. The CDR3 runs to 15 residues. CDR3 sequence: CASALVGRETYEQYF. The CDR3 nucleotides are TGTGCCAGCGCGTTAGTGGGGCGGGAGACCTACGAGCAGTACTTC.

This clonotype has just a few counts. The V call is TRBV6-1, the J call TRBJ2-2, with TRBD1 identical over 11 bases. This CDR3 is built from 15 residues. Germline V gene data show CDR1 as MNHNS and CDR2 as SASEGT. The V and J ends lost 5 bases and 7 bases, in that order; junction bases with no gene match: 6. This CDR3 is CASSRGQGAIGELFF. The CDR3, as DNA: TGTGCCAGCAGTAGAGGACAGGGGGCTATCGGGGAGCTGTTTTTT.